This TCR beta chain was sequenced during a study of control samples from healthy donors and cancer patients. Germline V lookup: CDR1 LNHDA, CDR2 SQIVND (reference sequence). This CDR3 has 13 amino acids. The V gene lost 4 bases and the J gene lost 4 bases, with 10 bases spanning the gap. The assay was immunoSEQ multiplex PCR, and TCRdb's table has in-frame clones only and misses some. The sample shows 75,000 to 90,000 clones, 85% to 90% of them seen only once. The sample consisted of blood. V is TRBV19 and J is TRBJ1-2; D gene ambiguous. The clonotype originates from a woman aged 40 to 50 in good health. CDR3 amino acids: CASSKAVSYGYTF. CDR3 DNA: TGTGCCAGTAGTAAAGCAGTTTCCTATGGCTACACCTTC.